Sequencing of this TCR beta chain was carried out in a study of OX40 agonist ivuxolimab in advanced cancers. Using immunoSEQ multiplex PCR, the repertoire was profiled, and TCRdb retains in-frame clones only, with some absent. The sample consists of fewer than 60,000 clones, approximately 80% of them appearing once. Germline V gene data show CDR1 as SGHVS and CDR2 as FNYEAQ. The CDR3 is 15 amino acids. V was pared by 1 base and J by 5 bases, with 6 bases of the junction left unmatched. The material sequenced was CD4+ or CD8+ T cells sorted from blood, taken in a trial of the OX40 agonist ivuxolimab. This rearrangement joins TRBV7-6 to TRBJ1-2; TRBD1 matches 8 bases. The sequence came from an adult with an advanced solid tumor such as melanoma, head and neck, liver or kidney cancer. CDR3 nucleotide sequence: TGTGCCAGCAGCTTAGGAGGGACAGGAGTTTATGGCTACACCTTC. Amino acid sequence: CASSLGGTGVYGYTF.